The 28 T cell receptor beta chains below all came from one sample that was sequenced in a study of blood T cell repertoires in COVID-19. Profiling relied on immunoSEQ multiplex PCR, and the TCRdb table lists in-frame clones only, not all of them. The repertoire consists of about 200,000 clones, with less than 85% occurring once and the leading ten covering around 6%. Material for sequencing was peripheral blood. Receptors were obtained from a woman aged 70-85 years with acute or convalescent COVID-19.

The chain recombines TRBV27 with TRBJ1-1, with 7 positions matching TRBD1. The germline gives CDR1 MNHEY, CDR2 SMNVEV (reference sequence). This CDR3 contains 14 residues. V shed 6 bases, J shed 1 base, and the junction held 5 bases outside the gene matches. Here the CDR3 reads CASRQGVWNTEAFF. CDR3 bases: TGTGCCAGCAGGCAGGGGGTGTGGAACACTGAAGCTTTCTTT.

J is TRBJ2-5 and V is TRBV7-9; 7 bases agree with TRBD1. The CDR3 is 17 residues long. Germline V gene sequence: CDR1 SEHNR, CDR2 FQNEAQ (reference sequence). V lost 5 bases, J lost 1 base, and 13 bases stayed unmatched. CDR3 DNA sequence: TGTGCCAGCAGCCCTACCAGGACAGGTATCTTCCAAGAGACCCAGTACTTC. Its protein is CASSPTRTGIFQETQYF.

For the CDR3, the DNA is TGTGCCACCAGAGGCGGGAGTCGCCATGAGCAGTTCTTC. Protein sequence: CATRGGSRHEQFF. This rearrangement joins TRBV10-3 to TRBJ2-1; 7 bases are shared with TRBD2. Trimming cost V 10 bases and J 8 bases; bases outside gene matches: 11. Germline CDR1 is ENHRY and CDR2 is SYGVKD. This CDR3 has 13 amino acids.

J is TRBJ1-1 and V is TRBV2; 7 bases match TRBD1. The CDR3 spans 14 residues. The germline V gene encodes CDR1 SNHLY and CDR2 FYNNEI. The J segment lost 4 bases and the V segment lost 4 bases, leaving 6 bases of the junction unmatched. For the CDR3, the DNA is TGTGCCAGCAGTGTTTTTCAGGGGGGCACTGAAGCTTTCTTT. Its translation is CASSVFQGGTEAFF.

The chain combines TRBV2 with TRBJ2-1; 11 nucleotides match TRBD2. The CDR3 covers 14 residues. In germline, CDR1 is SNHLY, CDR2 FYNNEI. The CDR3 is CGSAPGLAVNEQFF. The CDR3 nucleotides are TGTGGCAGTGCTCCGGGACTAGCGGTAAATGAGCAGTTCTTC.

The CDR3 region has the DNA TGTGCCAGCAGACAGGGGGCAGGGGCAAATGAGCAGTTCTTC. Translated: CASRQGAGANEQFF. The chain couples TRBV2 to TRBJ2-1, with TRBD1 matching over 9 bases. Losses at the gene ends were 6 bases for V and 7 bases for J; bases not matched to a gene: 7. CDR1 is SNHLY, CDR2 FYNNEI, per germline. This CDR3 is 14 amino acids long.

This clone appeared once. In the same sample, other DNA sequences code for this CDR3. This chain connects TRBV5-1 to TRBJ1-1, with 7 bases lining up with TRBD1. Germline V gene sequence: CDR1 SGHRS, CDR2 YFSETQ. Trimming removed 3 bases from V and 1 base from J; junction bases left unmatched: 3. The CDR3 is made up of 14 amino acids. For the CDR3, the DNA is TGCGCCAGCAGCTCCTGGACAGGGAACACTGAAGCTTTCTTT. Protein: CASSSWTGNTEAFF.

J is TRBJ2-1 and V is TRBV15; 8 bases match TRBD1. The CDR3 has 17 amino acids. The V gene end was trimmed by 1 base and the J gene end by 4 bases; junction bases not matched to a gene: 9. The germline V gene encodes CDR1 LNHNV and CDR2 YYDKDF (reference sequence). The CDR3 loop reads CATSRGFDRGSYNEQFF. In nucleotides, the CDR3 is TGTGCCACCAGCAGAGGTTTCGACAGGGGCTCGTACAATGAGCAGTTCTTC. Variable domain in full (rest from reference TRBV15 and TRBJ2-1): DAMVIQNPRYQVTQFGKPVTLSCSQTLNHNVMYWYQQKSSQAPKLLFHYYDKDFNNEADTPDNFQSRRPNTSFCFLDIRSPGLGDTAMYLCATSRGFDRGSYNEQFFGPGTRLTVL.

The CDR3, as DNA: TGTGCCAGCAGCTTGGGTAATAGCGGGACCGGGGAGCTGTTTTTT. It codes for CASSLGNSGTGELFF. V usage is TRBV5-4 and J usage is TRBJ2-2; 7 nucleotides line up with TRBD2. This CDR3 is 15 amino acids long. V lost 0 bases and J lost 5; bases outside the gene matches: 4. Germline-derived CDR1 and CDR2 are SGHNT and YYREEE (reference sequence).

The rearrangement links TRBV18 to TRBJ2-2, with 13 bases that match TRBD2. CDR3 length: 16 amino acids. Germline lookup yields CDR1 KGHSH and CDR2 LQKENI. Germline trimming cut 3 bases from V and 5 bases from J; bases unmatched to any gene: 3. This CDR3 reads CASSPGLAGITGELFF. DNA of the CDR3: TGTGCCAGCTCACCGGGACTAGCGGGAATAACCGGGGAGCTGTTTTTT.

V is TRBV3-1 (or the pseudogene TRBV3-2) and J is TRBJ1-1; no reliable D call. V was clipped by 4 bases and J by 1 base, with 16 bases between them. Germline V gives CDR1 LGHDT, CDR2 YNNKEL (reference sequence). CDR3 length: 16 amino acids. For the CDR3, the DNA is TGTGCCAGCAGCCTCATCCCGGAGGTCAGGAACACTGAAGCTTTCTTT. Encoded protein: CASSLIPEVRNTEAFF.

The CDR3 nucleotides read TGTGCCAGCAGCTCACAGGGGACCCTCTACGAGCAGTACTTC. Translation gives CASSSQGTLYEQYF. V gene TRBV27 combines with J gene TRBJ2-7; 7 positions match TRBD1. After removal of 6 bases from V and 3 bases from J, the junction contained 8 bases not matched to a gene. CDR1 and CDR2 from the germline V gene are MNHEY and SMNVEV (reference sequence). CDR3 length: 14 amino acids.

V is TRBV7-9 and J is TRBJ1-3; 7 bases align to TRBD1. Germline CDR1 and CDR2: SEHNR and FQNEAQ (reference sequence). Trimming took 5 bases from V and 0 from J; bases not matched to a gene: 7. CDR3 length: 16 amino acids. This CDR3 reads CASSPRQGSSGNTIYF. Here the CDR3 DNA reads TGTGCCAGCAGCCCGAGACAGGGAAGCTCTGGAAACACCATATATTTT.

The gene calls are TRBV19 and TRBJ2-1; 8 nucleotides agree with TRBD2. The CDR3 length is 15 residues. Per the germline V gene, CDR1 is LNHDA and CDR2 is SQIVND (reference sequence). After removal of 1 base from V and 6 bases from J, the junction contained 5 bases not matched to a gene. The CDR3 DNA sequence: TGTGCCAGTAGTATAGTTGCGGGAGGACCCAATGAGCAGTTCTTC. Translation gives CASSIVAGGPNEQFF. The full variable domain, its missing parts supplied by reference TRBV19 and TRBJ2-1, is DGGITQSPKYLFRKEGQNVTLSCEQNLNHDAMYWYRQDPGQGLRLIYYSQIVNDFQKGDIAEGYSVSREKKESFPLTVTSAQKNPTAFYLCASSIVAGGPNEQFFGPGTRLTVL.

This chain connects TRBV10-3 to TRBJ1-4; 8 nucleotides agree with TRBD1. CDR1 is ENHRY, CDR2 SYGVKD, per germline. CDR3 length equals 15 residues. Germline trimming cut 3 bases from V and 2 bases from J; bases unmatched to any gene: 2. CDR3 nucleotide sequence: TGTGCCATCAGTGATACAGGGGGTACTAATGAAAAACTGTTTTTT. The encoded protein is CAISDTGGTNEKLFF.

The chain has TRBV19 and TRBJ1-6, with a tentative D call TRBD1 (6 bases). Trimming removed 5 bases at V and 5 bases at J, with 13 bases between. Germline V gene sequence: CDR1 LNHDA, CDR2 SQIVND (reference sequence). The CDR3 spans 15 residues. The CDR3 loop is CASSPSGQNNSPLHF. In DNA, the CDR3 is TGTGCCAGTAGTCCCTCCGGACAGAATAATTCACCCCTCCACTTT.

The rearrangement uses TRBV7-8 and TRBJ2-7; tentative D call: TRBD1 (6 bases). This CDR3 has 14 residues. Germline V gene data show CDR1 as SGHVS and CDR2 as FQNEAQ. V was cut by 1 base and J by 3 bases, with 10 bases left in between. In DNA, the CDR3 is TGTGCCAGCAGCTTAGTAGGACAGTACTACGAGCAGTACTTC. Translation gives CASSLVGQYYEQYF.

The chain recombines TRBV19 with TRBJ1-4, with D possibly TRBD1 on 5 matching bases. The V gene lost 5 bases and the J gene lost 6 bases, with 10 bases spanning the gap. This CDR3 contains 13 residues. Germline CDR1 and CDR2: LNHDA and SQIVND (reference sequence). The DNA for the CDR3 is TGTGCCAGTAGTCCCGCGGGGGATGAAAAACTGTTTTTT. This encodes CASSPAGDEKLFF.

This clone was recorded once. The V gene is TRBV5-6, the J gene TRBJ2-2; TRBD2 might be the D (6 bases). With 7 bases removed from V and 6 bases from J, the gap between germline ends came to 13 bases. The CDR3 has 13 amino acids. Germline CDR1 is SGHDT and CDR2 is YYEEEE. CDR3: CASHKEGPGELFF. The CDR3 DNA is TGTGCCAGCCACAAGGAGGGGCCCGGGGAGCTGTTTTTT.

The V gene is TRBV7-2, the J gene TRBJ2-1; no definite D call. This CDR3 comprises 12 residues. V lost 3 bases, J lost 7 bases, and 7 bases lay in between. Germline V lookup: CDR1 SGHTA, CDR2 FQGNSA. CDR3 sequence: CASSFPGNEQFF. For the CDR3, the DNA is TGTGCCAGCAGCTTCCCCGGGAATGAGCAGTTCTTC.

The chain combines TRBV19 with TRBJ2-2; 9 bases fit TRBD1. After removal of 5 bases from V and 7 bases from J, the junction contained 14 bases not matched to a gene. CDR3 size: 17 residues. Germline V CDR1 and CDR2: LNHDA, SQIVND (reference sequence). Written as DNA, the CDR3 is TGTGCCAGTAGTCCGCCGGGACAGGGCCAAGGGGACGGGGAGCTGTTTTTT. Protein product: CASSPPGQGQGDGELFF.

This clone came up once. J is TRBJ1-4 and V is TRBV13; D uncertain. The CDR3 totals 16 residues. V was pared by 8 bases and J by 8 bases, with 24 bases between. Germline assignment: CDR1 PRHDT and CDR2 FYEKMQ (reference sequence). CDR3 coding DNA: TGTGCCAGCGGGCTGTCATTCGCTCCGGCGGGCGAAAAACTGTTTTTT. Encoded protein: CASGLSFAPAGEKLFF. Full variable domain (remainder filled in from reference TRBV13 and TRBJ1-4): AAGVIQSPRHLIKEKRETATLKCYPIPRHDTVYWYQQGPGQDPQFLISFYEKMQSDKGSIPDRFSAQQFSDYHSELNMSSLELGDSALYFCASGLSFAPAGEKLFFGSGTQLSVL.

Written as DNA, the CDR3 is TGTGCCAGCAGTTTATACAGGGGAAGCTACGAGCAGTACTTC. The encoded protein is CASSLYRGSYEQYF. The V gene is TRBV27, the J gene TRBJ2-7; TRBD1 matches at 7 bases. Germline V lookup: CDR1 MNHEY, CDR2 SMNVEV (reference sequence). V trimming: 1 base; J trimming: 3 bases; junction bases outside the gene matches: 3. The CDR3 is 14 amino acids.

V is TRBV30 and J is TRBJ1-2; D may be TRBD1 (5 bases). CDR3 size: 14 residues. Trimming stripped 0 bases from V and 0 bases from J, with 8 bases between. Germline values: CDR1 GTSNPN, CDR2 SVGIG (reference sequence). CDR3 region: CAWSVTGANYGYTF. In nucleotides, the CDR3 is TGTGCCTGGAGTGTAACAGGCGCTAACTATGGCTACACCTTC.

The gene calls are TRBV10-3 and TRBJ1-1; D not resolved. The CDR3 consists of 14 residues. CDR1 ENHRY and CDR2 SYGVKD come from the germline V gene. Trimming removed 3 bases at V and 3 bases at J, with 11 bases between. CDR3 amino acids: CAISESAEYTEAFF. The CDR3 DNA reads TGTGCCATCAGTGAATCAGCGGAATACACTGAAGCTTTCTTT.

This clone is a singleton in its sample. V is TRBV7-9 and J is TRBJ2-1; 12 bases line up with TRBD2. The germline V gene encodes CDR1 SEHNR and CDR2 FQNEAQ (reference sequence). The CDR3 runs to 19 residues. V gave up 5 bases and J gave up 1 base; unmatched junction bases: 12. CDR3 region: CASSPMLLAGGFSYNEQFF. The CDR3 nucleotides read TGTGCCAGCAGCCCTATGCTACTAGCGGGAGGCTTTTCCTACAATGAGCAGTTCTTC.

J is TRBJ1-1 and V is TRBV10-2; 8 bases map to TRBD1. This CDR3 spans 14 amino acids. The germline CDR1 and CDR2 sequences are WSHSY and SAAADI. Trimming at V came to 5 bases and at J to 0 bases, leaving 2 bases not matched to a gene. CDR3 bases: TGCGCCAGCAGTCGACAGGGGCTGAACACTGAAGCTTTCTTT. Amino acid sequence: CASSRQGLNTEAFF.

The chain uses TRBV2 and TRBJ2-7; TRBD1 agrees at 8 bases. The V segment lost 7 bases and the J segment 3 bases; nucleotides outside the gene matches: 8. CDR1 and CDR2 (germline): SNHLY, FYNNEI. The CDR3 runs to 14 residues. The CDR3 reads CASKTGQAYYEQYF. CDR3 DNA sequence: TGTGCCAGCAAGACGGGACAGGCGTACTACGAGCAGTACTTC.